These 11 T cell receptor beta chains came from one sample sequenced in a study of blood T cell repertoires in COVID-19. Clones were sequenced by immunoSEQ multiplex PCR, and TCRdb holds only the in-frame ones, with some missing. This sample has about 42,000 clones, with nearly 90% found just once. The specimen was peripheral blood. These receptor sequences come from a human donor in a cohort sampled during active COVID-19.

This clone was observed a few times. The chain uses TRBV4-2 and TRBJ1-4, with 7 bases fitting TRBD1. V dropped 1 base and J dropped 7; count of bases not matched to a gene: 6. This CDR3 region has 15 residues. Germline CDR1 LGHNA, CDR2 YNFKEQ. CDR3 loop: CASSQGAGGGEKLFF. CDR3 DNA sequence: TGTGCCAGCAGCCAAGGGGCAGGGGGTGGTGAAAAACTGTTTTTT.

The chain uses TRBV4-1 and TRBJ2-7, with 7 nucleotides matching TRBD1. J lost 1 base, V lost 6 bases, and 12 bases had no gene match. Germline V gene data show CDR1 as MGHRA and CDR2 as YSYEKL. The CDR3 loop spans 16 amino acids. The CDR3 sequence: CASSKGNRGSSYEQYF. CDR3 DNA sequence: TGCGCCAGCAGTAAGGGGAACAGGGGCTCTTCCTACGAGCAGTACTTC.

The rearrangement joins TRBV6-5 to TRBJ1-2; tentative D call: TRBD1 (6 bases). Germline V gives CDR1 MNHEY, CDR2 SVGAGI. This CDR3 is 14 amino acids long. V lost 2 bases and J lost 7, with 14 bases in between. CDR3 amino acids: CASSYIQGMGGYTF. DNA for the CDR3: TGTGCCAGCAGTTACATCCAGGGGATGGGTGGCTACACCTTC.

J is TRBJ1-4 and V is TRBV7-2; D perhaps matches TRBD1 (5 bases). Trimming took 5 bases from V and 7 from J, leaving 17 bases between them. This CDR3 spans 15 amino acids. Germline V CDR1 and CDR2: SGHTA, FQGNSA. CDR3 protein: CASSPLGQGGEKLFF. The CDR3 region has the DNA TGTGCCAGCAGCCCTCTGGGCCAGGGTGGTGAAAAACTGTTTTTT.

This chain links TRBV19 with TRBJ2-5, with TRBD2 matching 8 bases. Looked up from germline, CDR1 is LNHDA and CDR2 is SQIVND (reference sequence). The CDR3 is made up of 14 amino acids. With 11 bases clipped from V and 2 bases from J, the junction kept 10 bases outside the gene matches. CDR3: CASRRGAGQETQYF. As DNA, the CDR3 is TGTGCCTCGAGGCGGGGGGCGGGACAAGAGACCCAGTACTTC.

The genes are TRBV5-1 and TRBJ2-5, with D possibly TRBD1 on 6 matching bases. The germline V gene has CDR1 SGHRS and CDR2 YFSETQ. V dropped 4 bases and J dropped 2 bases, with 15 bases sitting between them. This CDR3 is built from 15 residues. Here the CDR3 reads CASSLEQGRQETQYF. CDR3 nucleotides: TGCGCCAGCAGCCTCGAACAGGGTAGGCAAGAGACCCAGTACTTC.

The chain employs TRBV7-8 and TRBJ2-5; 12 nucleotides line up with TRBD2. This CDR3 is built from 19 residues. J gave up 1 base and V 1 base, and 10 bases lay outside the gene matches. Germline V gene lookup returns CDR1 SGHVS and CDR2 FQNEAQ. The CDR3 sequence: CASSLVGLAGGTLQETQYF. CDR3 sequence (DNA): TGTGCCAGCAGCTTAGTCGGCCTAGCGGGGGGGACCCTCCAAGAGACCCAGTACTTC. The variable domain in full, completed from reference TRBV7-8 and TRBJ2-5, reads GAGVSQSPRYKVAKRGQDVALRCDPISGHVSLFWYQQALGQGPEFLTYFQNEAQLDKSGLPSDRFFAERPEGSVSTLKIQRTQQEDSAVYLCASSLVGLAGGTLQETQYFGPGTRLLVL.

The V call is TRBV5-1, the J call TRBJ1-3; D unresolved. Trimming took off 4 bases at V and 2 bases at J, with 10 bases between the two ends. This CDR3 spans 14 amino acids. The germline gives CDR1 SGHRS, CDR2 YFSETQ. The CDR3 DNA sequence: TGCGCCAGCAGCAGAGAGTCTACTGGAAACACCATATATTTT. Encoded protein: CASSRESTGNTIYF.

The rearrangement joins TRBV5-1 to TRBJ1-2; D is undetermined. Germline CDR1 and CDR2: SGHRS and YFSETQ. This CDR3 comprises 14 residues. Trimming stripped 4 bases from V and 2 bases from J, with 12 bases between. The CDR3 nucleotides are TGCGCCAGCAGCCAATCCGACTGGAACTATGGCTACACCTTC. Translating it yields CASSQSDWNYGYTF.

This chain links TRBV5-1 with TRBJ2-2, with D unclear. Germline assignment: CDR1 SGHRS and CDR2 YFSETQ. The CDR3 sequence is 11 residues long. Between the trimmed V and J ends, which lost 2 bases and 6 bases, there was a span of 2 bases. CDR3 sequence (DNA): TGCGCCAGCAGCTTCTCCGGGGAGCTGTTTTTT. Its protein product is CASSFSGELFF.

The genes are TRBV11-1 and TRBJ2-1, with D hard to call. The germline gives CDR1 SGHAT, CDR2 FQDESV (reference sequence). The CDR3 length is 11 residues. The V gene lost 2 bases and the J gene lost 12 bases, with 8 bases spanning the gap. CDR3 sequence (DNA): TGTGCCAGCAGCTTAAGAGTGAGGCAGTTCTTC. Encoded protein: CASSLRVRQFF. Complete variable domain (other parts from reference TRBV11-1 and TRBJ2-1): EAEVAQSPRYKITEKSQAVAFWCDPISGHATLYWYRQILGQGPELLVQFQDESVVDDSQLPKDRFSAERLKGVDSTLKIQPAELGDSAMYLCASSLRVRQFFGPGTRLTVL.